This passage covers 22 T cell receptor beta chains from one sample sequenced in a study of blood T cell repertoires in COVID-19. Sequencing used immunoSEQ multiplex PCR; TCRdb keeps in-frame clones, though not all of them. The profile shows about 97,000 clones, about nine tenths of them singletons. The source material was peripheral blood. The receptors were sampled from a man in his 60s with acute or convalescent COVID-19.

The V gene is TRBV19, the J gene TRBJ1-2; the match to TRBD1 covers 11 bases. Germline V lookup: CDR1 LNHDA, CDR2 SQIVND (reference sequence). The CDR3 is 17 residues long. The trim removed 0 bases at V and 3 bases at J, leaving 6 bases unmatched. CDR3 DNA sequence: TGTGCCAGTAGTATAGATCTTGGACAGGGGGCGTACTATGGCTACACCTTC. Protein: CASSIDLGQGAYYGYTF.

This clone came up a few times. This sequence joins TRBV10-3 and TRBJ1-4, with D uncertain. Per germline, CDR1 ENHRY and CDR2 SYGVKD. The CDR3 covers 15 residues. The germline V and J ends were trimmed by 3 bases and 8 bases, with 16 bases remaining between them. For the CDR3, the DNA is TGTGCCATCAGTGATGGTACCCTGACGGGAGAAAAACTGTTTTTT. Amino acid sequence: CAISDGTLTGEKLFF.

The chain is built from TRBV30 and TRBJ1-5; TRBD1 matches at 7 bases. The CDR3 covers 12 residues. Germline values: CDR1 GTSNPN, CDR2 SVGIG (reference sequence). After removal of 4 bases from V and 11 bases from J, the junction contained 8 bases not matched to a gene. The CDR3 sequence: CAWTRDSRTQHF. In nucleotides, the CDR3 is TGTGCCTGGACGAGGGACAGTCGGACCCAGCATTTT.

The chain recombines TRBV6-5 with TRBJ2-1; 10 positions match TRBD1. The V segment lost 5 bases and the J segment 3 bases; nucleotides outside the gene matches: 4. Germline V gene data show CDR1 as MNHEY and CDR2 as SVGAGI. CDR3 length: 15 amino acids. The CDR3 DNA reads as TGTGCCAGCAGTATCCGGGACAGGGGCTACAATGAGCAGTTCTTC. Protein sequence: CASSIRDRGYNEQFF.

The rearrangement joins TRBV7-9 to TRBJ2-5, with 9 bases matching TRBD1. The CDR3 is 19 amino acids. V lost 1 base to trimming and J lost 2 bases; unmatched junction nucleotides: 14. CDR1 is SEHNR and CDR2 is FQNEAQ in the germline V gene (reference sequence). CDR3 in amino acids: CASSLVRGGTGRFQETQYF. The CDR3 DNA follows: TGTGCCAGCAGCTTAGTTCGGGGAGGGACAGGGAGGTTTCAAGAGACCCAGTACTTC.

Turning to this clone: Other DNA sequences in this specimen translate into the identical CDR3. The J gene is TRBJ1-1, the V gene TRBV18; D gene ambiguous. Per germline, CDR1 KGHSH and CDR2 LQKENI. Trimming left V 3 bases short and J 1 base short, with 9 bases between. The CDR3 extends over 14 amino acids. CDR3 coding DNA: TGTGCCAGCTCACCGCGGCGAGAGAACACTGAAGCTTTCTTT. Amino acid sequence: CASSPRRENTEAFF.

In DNA form, the CDR3 reads TGCAGCGCAGGTGGAGGGAACTATGGCTACACCTTC. Protein: CSAGGGNYGYTF. This chain uses TRBV29-1 with TRBJ1-2; D remains unclear. The V gene lost 7 bases and the J gene lost 2 bases, with 11 bases spanning the gap. Germline V gives CDR1 SQVTM, CDR2 ANQGSEA. The CDR3 is 12 residues long.

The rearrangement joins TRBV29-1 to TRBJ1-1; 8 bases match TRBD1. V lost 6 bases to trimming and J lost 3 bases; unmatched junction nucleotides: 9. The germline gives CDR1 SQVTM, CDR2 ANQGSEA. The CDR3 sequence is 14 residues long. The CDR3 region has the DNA TGCAGCGTGCTGTCCAGGGGGCCAGACACTGAAGCTTTCTTT. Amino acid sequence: CSVLSRGPDTEAFF.

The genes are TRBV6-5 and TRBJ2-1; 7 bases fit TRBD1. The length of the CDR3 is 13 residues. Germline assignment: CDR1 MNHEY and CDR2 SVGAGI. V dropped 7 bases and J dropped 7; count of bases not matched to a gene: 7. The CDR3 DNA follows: TGTGCCAGCAAACTCGACAGGGTGAATGAGCAGTTCTTC. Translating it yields CASKLDRVNEQFF.

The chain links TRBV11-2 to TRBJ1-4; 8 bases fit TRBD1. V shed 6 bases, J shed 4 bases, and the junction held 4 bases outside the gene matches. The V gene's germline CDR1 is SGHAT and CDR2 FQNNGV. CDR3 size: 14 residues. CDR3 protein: CASSYTGGNEKLFF. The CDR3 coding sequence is TGTGCCAGCAGTTACACAGGGGGTAATGAAAAACTGTTTTTT.

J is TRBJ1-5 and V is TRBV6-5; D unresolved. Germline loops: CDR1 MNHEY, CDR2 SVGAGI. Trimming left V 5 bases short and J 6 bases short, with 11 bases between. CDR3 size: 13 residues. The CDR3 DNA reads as TGTGCCAGCAGTACCCAGAGGGCTCAGCCCCAGCATTTT. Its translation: CASSTQRAQPQHF.

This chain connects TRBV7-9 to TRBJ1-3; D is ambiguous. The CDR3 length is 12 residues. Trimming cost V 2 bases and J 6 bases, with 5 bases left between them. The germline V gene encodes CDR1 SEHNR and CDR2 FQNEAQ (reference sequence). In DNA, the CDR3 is TGTGCCAGCAGCTTACAGGAAAACACCATATATTTT. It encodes CASSLQENTIYF.

DNA for the CDR3: TGTGCCAGCAGCCGACAGGGGGCGGTGAACACTGAAGCTTTCTTT. This encodes CASSRQGAVNTEAFF. J is TRBJ1-1 and V is TRBV7-9, with 10 bases matching TRBD1. Germline V gene sequence: CDR1 SEHNR, CDR2 FQNEAQ (reference sequence). This CDR3 region has 15 residues. J gave up 0 bases and V 5 bases, and 3 bases lay outside the gene matches.

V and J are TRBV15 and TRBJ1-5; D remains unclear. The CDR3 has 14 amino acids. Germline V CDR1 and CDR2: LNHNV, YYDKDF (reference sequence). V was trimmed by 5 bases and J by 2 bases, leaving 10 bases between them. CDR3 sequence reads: CATSDLDRNQPQHF. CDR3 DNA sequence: TGTGCCACCAGCGACTTAGACCGCAATCAGCCCCAGCATTTT.

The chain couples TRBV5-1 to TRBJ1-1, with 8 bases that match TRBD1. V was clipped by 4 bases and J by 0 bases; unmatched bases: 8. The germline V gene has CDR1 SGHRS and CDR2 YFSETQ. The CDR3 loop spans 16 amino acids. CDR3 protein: CASSRGQGAMNTEAFF. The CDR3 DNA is TGCGCCAGCAGCCGTGGACAGGGCGCCATGAACACTGAAGCTTTCTTT.

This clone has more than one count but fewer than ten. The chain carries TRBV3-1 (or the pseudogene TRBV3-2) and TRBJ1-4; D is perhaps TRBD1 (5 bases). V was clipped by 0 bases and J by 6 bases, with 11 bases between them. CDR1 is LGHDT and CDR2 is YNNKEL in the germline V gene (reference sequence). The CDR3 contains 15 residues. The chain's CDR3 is CASSQDGRADEKLFF. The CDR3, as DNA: TGTGCCAGCAGCCAAGACGGCAGGGCAGATGAAAAACTGTTTTTT.

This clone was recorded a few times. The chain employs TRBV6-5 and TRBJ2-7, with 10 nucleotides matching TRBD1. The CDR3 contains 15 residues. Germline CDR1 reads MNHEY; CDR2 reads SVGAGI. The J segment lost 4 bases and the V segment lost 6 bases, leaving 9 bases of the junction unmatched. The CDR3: CASRDRDRGRYEQYF. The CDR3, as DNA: TGTGCCAGCAGGGACCGGGACAGGGGTCGATACGAGCAGTACTTC.

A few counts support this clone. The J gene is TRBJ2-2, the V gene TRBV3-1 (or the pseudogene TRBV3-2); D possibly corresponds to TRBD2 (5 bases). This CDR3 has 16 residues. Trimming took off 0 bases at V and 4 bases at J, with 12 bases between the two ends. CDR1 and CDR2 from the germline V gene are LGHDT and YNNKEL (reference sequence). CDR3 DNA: TGTGCCAGCAGCCAAGAAGGCAACGGGGTCACCGGGGAGCTGTTTTTT. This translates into CASSQEGNGVTGELFF.

The CDR3 loop reads CASRMGDRTTTF. The DNA for the CDR3 is TGTGCCAGCAGGATGGGGGACAGGACCACCACCTTC. The genes are TRBV25-1 and TRBJ1-2; 8 bases match TRBD1. Germline assignment: CDR1 MGHDK and CDR2 SYGVNS. The CDR3 consists of 12 residues. V lost 6 bases and J lost 13; bases outside the gene matches: 10.

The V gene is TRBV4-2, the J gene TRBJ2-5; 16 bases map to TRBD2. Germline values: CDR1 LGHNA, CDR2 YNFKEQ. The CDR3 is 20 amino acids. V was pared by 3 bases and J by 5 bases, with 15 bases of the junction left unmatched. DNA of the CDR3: TGTGCCAGCAGCCATCCCGGGACTAGCGGGGGGGCGGTTAGTTGGGAGACCCAGTACTTC. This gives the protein CASSHPGTSGGAVSWETQYF.

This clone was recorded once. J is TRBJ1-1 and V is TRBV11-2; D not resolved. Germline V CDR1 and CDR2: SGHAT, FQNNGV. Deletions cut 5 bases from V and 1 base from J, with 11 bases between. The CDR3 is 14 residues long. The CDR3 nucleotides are TGTGCCAGCAGCAAACTACCGGGGAACACTGAAGCTTTCTTT. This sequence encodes CASSKLPGNTEAFF.

The chain's CDR3 is CASSWTGVAEAFF. Written as DNA, the CDR3 is TGTGCCAGCAGTTGGACAGGGGTGGCTGAAGCTTTCTTT. This chain connects TRBV12-3 or TRBV12-4 to TRBJ1-1; the match to TRBD1 covers 9 bases. The CDR3 extends over 13 amino acids. Trimming removed 4 bases from V and 6 bases from J; junction bases left unmatched: 3.